A selection of T cell receptor beta chains follows, all from one sample in a study of blood T cell repertoires in COVID-19. The protocol was immunoSEQ multiplex PCR, while the TCRdb copy is restricted to in-frame clones and leaves out a portion. Of about 300,000 clones listed, roughly 84% are singletons. Sequencing input: peripheral blood. Source of these receptors: a human donor with COVID-19, enrolled during active disease. The donor label of this sample is uncertain. The CDR3 runs from the conserved cysteine through the conserved F or W. Fields, in order: D gene, J gene, V gene, clone size, CDR3 protein, CDR3 DNA. The D gene is left open where the match is weak. Rows may omit the clone size; those that give it use once, few, many or a size class.

NA | TRBJ2-5 | TRBV7-9 | NA | CASSLNRQETQYF | TGTGCCAGCAGCTTAAACAGGCAAGAGACCCAGTACTTC
NA | TRBJ2-7 | TRBV19 | NA | CASSTSRDSYEQYF | TGTGCCAGTAGTACCTCTCGGGACTCCTACGAGCAGTACTTC
TRBD2 | TRBJ2-2 | TRBV5-8 | NA | CASSLASGRVAGELFF | TGTGCCAGCAGCTTGGCAAGCGGGAGGGTCGCCGGGGAGCTGTTTTTT
TRBD2 | TRBJ2-7 | TRBV6-2/TRBV6-3 | NA | CASSITGGAPYEQYF | TGTGCCAGCAGTATCACGGGAGGCGCCCCCTACGAGCAGTACTTC
NA | TRBJ2-5 | TRBV29-1 | NA | CSVELVQGQTQYF | TGCAGCGTTGAACTAGTCCAGGGCCAGACCCAGTACTTC
NA | TRBJ1-3 | TRBV7-2 | NA | CASSLVGGTSGNTIYF | TGTGCCAGCAGCTTAGTTGGTGGGACTTCTGGAAACACCATATATTTT
TRBD2 | TRBJ2-1 | TRBV11-2 | NA | CASSLGDRTSHRNNEQFF | TGTGCCAGCAGCTTGGGCGACCGGACTAGTCATAGAAACAATGAGCAGTTCTTC
TRBD2 | TRBJ2-1 | TRBV11-2 | NA | CASSLSGREGRDEQFF | TGTGCCAGCAGCTTATCGGGACGGGAGGGCCGCGATGAGCAGTTCTTC
TRBD1 | TRBJ2-7 | TRBV30 | NA | CAWNRRQGAYEQYF | TGTGCCTGGAACAGACGACAGGGCGCCTACGAGCAGTACTTC
NA | TRBJ1-1 | TRBV19 | NA | CASVRGLGTEAFF | TGTGCCAGTGTTAGGGGGTTAGGCACTGAAGCTTTCTTT
TRBD1 | TRBJ1-2 | TRBV6-1 | NA | CASSYGRDSVTF | TGTGCCAGCAGTTATGGGCGGGACAGTGTCACCTTC
TRBD2 | TRBJ2-3 | TRBV9 | NA | CASSSGRSPDTQYF | TGTGCCAGTTCTAGCGGGAGGTCACCAGATACGCAGTATTTT
NA | TRBJ1-2 | TRBV6-1 | NA | CASSEVWGRANYGYTF | TGTGCCAGCAGTGAAGTGTGGGGCCGAGCTAACTATGGCTACACCTTC
TRBD1 | TRBJ1-1 | TRBV5-5 | NA | CASSLVRQGRMNTEAFF | TGTGCCAGCAGCTTAGTTCGACAGGGGCGTATGAACACTGAAGCTTTCTTT
NA | TRBJ2-5 | TRBV27 | many | CASSFASLGGRETQYF | TGTGCCAGCAGTTTCGCCAGCTTAGGGGGACGGGAGACCCAGTACTTC
TRBD2 | TRBJ2-7 | TRBV28 | NA | CASRNGLASFYEQYF | TGTGCCAGCAGAAACGGACTAGCGAGTTTCTACGAGCAGTACTTC
TRBD2 | TRBJ2-1 | TRBV19 | NA | CASSIDRGGRGLDEQFF | TGTGCCAGTAGTATAGATCGGGGAGGGAGAGGGTTGGATGAGCAGTTCTTC
NA | TRBJ2-6 | TRBV7-9 | once | CASTPGSGPYSGANVLTF | TGTGCCAGCACCCCGGGGTCGGGCCCTTATTCTGGGGCCAACGTCCTGACTTTC
TRBD1 | TRBJ2-3 | TRBV27 | NA | CASSTRRDRGTDTQYF | TGTGCCAGCAGCACCCGCCGGGACAGGGGCACAGATACGCAGTATTTT
TRBD2 | TRBJ2-1 | TRBV4-1 | NA | CASSQALAGHNEQFF | TGCGCCAGCAGCCAAGCTCTAGCGGGACACAATGAGCAGTTCTTC
TRBD2 | TRBJ2-1 | TRBV5-4 | once | CASSLYRGTSGRTYNEQFF | TGTGCCAGCAGCTTGTATCGCGGGACTAGCGGGAGAACCTACAATGAGCAGTTCTTC
NA | TRBJ1-1 | TRBV18 | NA | CASSLPYREAFF | TGTGCCAGCTCACTTCCCTACAGGGAAGCTTTCTTT
TRBD2 | TRBJ2-5 | TRBV5-1 | NA | CASSDSGGAMKADQETQYF | TGCGCCAGCAGCGATTCCGGGGGGGCGATGAAAGCCGACCAAGAGACCCAGTACTTC
TRBD2 | TRBJ2-5 | TRBV27 | once | CASRSGNNEETQYF | TGTGCCAGCCGCAGCGGGAACAACGAAGAGACCCAGTACTTC
TRBD2 | TRBJ2-2 | TRBV5-5 | NA | CASSLYRGVLNTGELFF | TGTGCCAGCAGCTTGTACCGGGGGGTTCTGAACACCGGGGAGCTGTTTTTT
NA | TRBJ1-3 | TRBV4-3 | NA | CASSQERLSGNTIYF | TGCGCCAGCAGCCAAGAGCGGCTCTCTGGAAACACCATATATTTT